This T cell receptor (beta chain) was identified during a study of neurological immune-mediated disorders. From germline, CDR1 is SGHTA and CDR2 FQGNSA. Trimming removed 1 base from V and 4 bases from J; junction bases left unmatched: 3. The length of the CDR3 is 15 residues. This clonotype was detected only a few times. TCRdb analysed the 5' RACE reads with MiXCR anew, one entry per CDR3 protein. The sample has more than 70,000 distinct CDR3 sequences; around a tenth are singletons. This TCR derives from a man between 35 and 55 years old in good health. The sample consisted of PBMCs. The rearrangement joins TRBV7-2 to TRBJ2-2; TRBD2 aligns across 7 bases. The CDR3 nucleotides read TGTGCCAGCAGCTTAGGGGGGAGGGCCACCGGGGAGCTGTTTTTT. Its protein product is CASSLGGRATGELFF. Complete variable domain (other parts from reference TRBV7-2 and TRBJ2-2): GAGVSQSPSNKVTEKGKDVELRCDPISGHTALYWYRQSLGQGLEFLIYFQGNSAPDKSGLPSDRFSAERTGGSVSTLTIQRTQQEDSAVYLCASSLGGRATGELFFGEGSRLTVL.